This T cell receptor beta chain appears in the sequencing data of a study of blood T cell repertoires in COVID-19. The overall study: Specimens from acute and convalescent COVID-19 originated in the United States, Italy and Spain. PBMCs, B-cell-depleted T cells, or T cells were the source of the cDNA or gDNA that made up the material.

The CDR3 has 14 amino acids. Germline values: CDR1 LNHDA, CDR2 SQIVND (reference sequence). Trimming took 6 bases from V and 3 from J; bases not matched to a gene: 7. Authors' analysis steps: Quantification of nucleated cells was approximated via reference gene primer amplification. Clones were read by immunoSEQ multiplex PCR, and TCRdb kept only the in-frame ones, dropping some. That table gives V, J and clone size, and the DNA gave D and trimming. The sample includes approximately 35,000 clones, 85% seen only once; the top ten take more than 6.5%. The chain joins TRBV19 to TRBJ1-1; 7 bases agree with TRBD1. This TCR was recovered from a man aged 60 to 69 with active COVID-19. The sequenced sample was peripheral blood. CDR3 bases: TGTGCCAGTAGACCCGGGACAGTTTACACTGAAGCTTTCTTT. It encodes CASRPGTVYTEAFF.